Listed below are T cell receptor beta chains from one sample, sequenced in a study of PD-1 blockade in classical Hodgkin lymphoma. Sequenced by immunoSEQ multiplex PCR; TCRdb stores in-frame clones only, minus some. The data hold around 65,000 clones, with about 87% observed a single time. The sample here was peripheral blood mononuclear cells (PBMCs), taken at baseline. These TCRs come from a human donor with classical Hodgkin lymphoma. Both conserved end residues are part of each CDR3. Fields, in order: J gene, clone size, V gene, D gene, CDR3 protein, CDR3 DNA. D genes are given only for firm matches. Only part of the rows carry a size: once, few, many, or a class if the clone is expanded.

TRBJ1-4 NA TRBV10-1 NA CASSEWRAGVGRNEKLFF TGCGCCAGCAGTGAGTGGAGGGCCGGTGTGGGCCGTAATGAAAAACTGTTTTTT
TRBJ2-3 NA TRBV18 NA CASSPPASPPGDTQYF TGTGCCAGCTCACCACCAGCCAGTCCACCCGGAGATACGCAGTATTTT
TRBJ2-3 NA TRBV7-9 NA CASSLASTGLDTQYF TGTGCCAGCAGCTTAGCTTCGACGGGATTAGATACGCAGTATTTT
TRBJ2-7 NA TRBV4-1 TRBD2 CASSQDLTSGGVMGYEQYF TGCGCCAGCAGCCAAGATTTGACTAGCGGGGGAGTCATGGGGTACGAGCAGTACTTC
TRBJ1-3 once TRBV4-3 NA CACPRTEGRSSGNTIYF TGCGCCTGCCCGCGCACCGAGGGACGGAGCTCTGGAAACACCATATATTTT
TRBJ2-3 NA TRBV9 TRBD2 CASSVGLAGDTQYF TGTGCCAGCAGCGTTGGGCTAGCGGGGGATACGCAGTATTTT
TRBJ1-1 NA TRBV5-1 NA CASSLRQSLNTEAFF TGCGCCAGCAGCTTGCGGCAGAGTTTGAACACTGAAGCTTTCTTT
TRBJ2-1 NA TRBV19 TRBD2 CASSITSGGNEQFF TGTGCCAGTAGTATTACTAGCGGGGGTAATGAGCAGTTCTTC
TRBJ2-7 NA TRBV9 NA CASSAVSYEQYF TGTGCCAGCAGCGCAGTCTCGTACGAGCAGTACTTC
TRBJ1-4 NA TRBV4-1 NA CASSQDHRYATNEKLFF TGCGCCAGCAGCCAAGATCACAGATACGCAACTAATGAAAAACTGTTTTTT
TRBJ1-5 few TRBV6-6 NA CASSYSENQPQHF TGTGCCAGCAGTTACTCGGAAAATCAGCCCCAGCATTTT
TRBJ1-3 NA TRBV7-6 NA CASSFGRTSGNTIYF TGTGCCAGCAGCTTCGGAAGGACCTCTGGAAACACCATATATTTT
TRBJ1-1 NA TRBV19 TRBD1 CASNRDRFKNTEAFF TGTGCCAGTAACCGGGACAGGTTTAAGAACACTGAAGCTTTCTTT
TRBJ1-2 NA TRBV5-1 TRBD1 CASSLFTGEGYTF TGCGCCAGCAGCTTGTTCACAGGGGAAGGCTACACCTTC
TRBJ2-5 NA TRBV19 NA CASSMGGGIKETQYF TGTGCCAGTAGTATGGGGGGCGGAATTAAAGAGACCCAGTACTTC
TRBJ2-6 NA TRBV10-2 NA CASSQGDSGANVLTF TGCGCCAGCAGCCAGGGTGACTCTGGGGCCAACGTCCTGACTTTC
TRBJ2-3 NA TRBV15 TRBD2 CATTWGGAYTDTQYF TGTGCCACCACTTGGGGAGGGGCCTACACAGATACGCAGTATTTT
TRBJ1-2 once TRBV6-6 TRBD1 CASSQDRAYGGYTF TGTGCCAGCAGCCAGGACAGGGCCTATGGTGGCTACACCTTC
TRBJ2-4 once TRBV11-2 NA CASSLGGGSKNIQYF TGTGCCAGCAGCTTAGGTGGGGGGTCCAAAAACATTCAGTACTTC
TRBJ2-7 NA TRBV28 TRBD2 CASSPRTSGGRRTYEQYF TGTGCCAGCAGTCCCCGGACTAGCGGGGGGCGAAGGACCTACGAGCAGTACTTC
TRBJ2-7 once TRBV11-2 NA CASSAQGYEQYF TGTGCCAGCAGCGCCCAAGGCTACGAGCAGTACTTC
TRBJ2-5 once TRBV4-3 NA CASSQDPSGQETQYF TGCGCCAGCAGCCAAGATCCCTCGGGCCAAGAGACCCAGTACTTC
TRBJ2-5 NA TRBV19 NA CASSIGRAETQYF TGTGCCAGTAGTATTGGTAGGGCAGAGACCCAGTACTTC
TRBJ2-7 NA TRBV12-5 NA CASGLGDSRGKQYF TGTGCTAGTGGTTTGGGGGACTCCAGGGGCAAGCAGTACTTC
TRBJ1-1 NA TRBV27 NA CASSQIGISHRTHTEAFF TGTGCCAGCAGCCAAATCGGAATTTCCCACAGGACACACACTGAAGCTTTCTTT
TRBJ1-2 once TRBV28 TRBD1 CASRGGTGKYGYTF TGTGCCAGCAGAGGGGGGACAGGGAAGTATGGCTACACCTTC
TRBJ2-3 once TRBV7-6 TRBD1 CASSLGQGADTQYF TGTGCCAGCAGCTTAGGACAGGGGGCAGATACGCAGTATTTT
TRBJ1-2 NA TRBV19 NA CASDDRGGNGYTF TGTGCCAGTGACGACCGGGGAGGGAATGGCTACACCTTC
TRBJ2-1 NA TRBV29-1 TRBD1 CSVEGSGTGRANEQFF TGCAGCGTTGAGGGGTCGGGGACAGGGCGGGCCAATGAGCAGTTCTTC
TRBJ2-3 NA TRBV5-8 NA CASSNPSQRFTDTQYF TGTGCCAGCAGCAACCCTAGCCAGCGGTTCACAGATACGCAGTATTTT
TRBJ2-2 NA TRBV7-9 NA CASSLLNTGELFF TGTGCCAGCAGCTTACTGAACACCGGGGAGCTGTTTTTT
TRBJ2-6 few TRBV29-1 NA CSARQQLAGANVLTF TGCAGCGCCCGTCAACAGCTAGCTGGGGCCAACGTCCTGACTTTC
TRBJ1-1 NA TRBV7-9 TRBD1 CASSLNGQGQAFF TGTGCCAGCAGCTTAAACGGACAGGGGCAGGCTTTCTTT
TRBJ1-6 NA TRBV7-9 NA CASSTYRPGSSYNSPLHF TGTGCCAGCAGCACCTATCGCCCAGGGAGCTCCTATAATTCACCCCTCCACTTT